This T cell receptor beta chain was recovered during a study of lymphopenia after photon versus proton radiotherapy. Broader study findings: Oligoclonal CD8+ Temra expansion after nadir drove photon patients' diversity drop. Proton therapy kept repertoires fairly stable, unlike photons, which gained effector/memory cells. A bigger post-nadir fall in TCR diversity correlated inversely with survival time in deceased patients. Only patients who died were analyzed for survival; proton advantage is unproven.

This clone showed up just once. Its antigen is currently unknown. Germline CDR1 reads MNHNY; CDR2 reads SVGAGI (reference sequence). Trimming took off 5 bases at V and 4 bases at J, with 15 bases between the two ends. The CDR3 length is 14 residues. The assay was immunoSEQ multiplex PCR, and TCRdb's table has in-frame clones only and misses some. The sample holds over 3,000 clones, about 71% seen once. The sample consisted of peripheral blood, taken from a patient treated with proton-based radiotherapy. The clonotype originates from a man aged 80 or over with esophageal cancer. This chain links TRBV6-6 with TRBJ2-7; D remains ambiguous. The CDR3 nucleotides read TGTGCCAGCAGTCCCAAGGACCCACCTTACGAGCAGTACTTC. As protein: CASSPKDPPYEQYF.